A selection of T cell receptor beta chains follows, all from one sample in a study. TCRdb used MiXCR to reprocess the 5' RACE reads, holding one entry per CDR3 protein. Of roughly 50,000 distinct CDR3 sequences in the sample, roughly 15% are singletons; the top ten hold roughly 2.4%. The sequencing sample was made of naive CD4+ T cells sorted from blood. These TCRs come from a female donor with breast cancer. Each CDR3 is given with its conserved first and last residue. The D gene is left open where the match is weak. Expanded clones are given a class, and other clones once, few, many or no size at all.

j_call | d_call | v_call | clone_size | cdr3_nt | cdr3_aa
TRBJ1-3 | NA | TRBV29-1 | many | TGCAGCGCCGGGGCCTCTGGAAACACCATATATTTT | CSAGASGNTIYF
TRBJ1-6 | TRBD1 | TRBV12-3/TRBV12-4 | few | TGTGCCAGCAGTTCCGGACAGGGGAACAATTCACCCCTCCACTTT | CASSSGQGNNSPLHF
TRBJ1-3 | NA | TRBV5-4 | NA | TGTGCCAGCAGCCTCGACCCGGTGAGCTCTGGAAACACCATATATTTT | CASSLDPVSSGNTIYF
TRBJ1-1 | TRBD1 | TRBV4-2 | NA | TGTGCCAGCAGTCGACCCGGACAGGGCGACACTGAAGCTTTCTTT | CASSRPGQGDTEAFF
TRBJ2-7 | TRBD2 | TRBV5-1 | few | TGCGCCAGCAGTCCTCAGACTAGCGGGAGGGCCAGGGGCGAGCAGTACTTC | CASSPQTSGRARGEQYF
TRBJ1-2 | TRBD1 | TRBV6-5 | many | TGTGCCAGCAGCCCCGACAGGGTCGATGGCTACACCTTC | CASSPDRVDGYTF
TRBJ1-1 | NA | TRBV7-8 | NA | TGTGCCAGCAGCTCCGGAGGAGGTTGGGTCACTGAAGCTTTCTTT | CASSSGGGWVTEAFF
TRBJ2-2 | TRBD1 | TRBV6-5 | NA | TGTGCCAGCAGTCGGGGGGTCCCGGGACAGGGGGCTGAGCTGTTTTTT | CASSRGVPGQGAELFF
TRBJ2-7 | NA | TRBV29-1 | many | TGCAGCGTCTACTTGGGCTACGAGCAGTACTTC | CSVYLGYEQYF
TRBJ1-1 | NA | TRBV5-1 | many | TGCGCCAGCAGCTTGGAGGGAGTTCCGAGAGCTTTCTTT | CASSLEGVPRAFF
TRBJ2-1 | NA | TRBV19 | NA | TGTGCCAGTAGTATAGGGAATCCGGGGCGCTCCAATGAGCAGTTCTTC | CASSIGNPGRSNEQFF
TRBJ2-5 | NA | TRBV5-1 | NA | TGCGCCAGCAGCCGTGCGACAGGAACCCAAGAGACCCAGTACTTC | CASSRATGTQETQYF
TRBJ1-1 | NA | TRBV11-2 | few | TGTGCCAGCAGCCGGGTCTTGCCGAGGGCTTTCTTT | CASSRVLPRAFF
TRBJ2-5 | NA | TRBV7-3 | NA | TGTGCCAGCAGTACGGTGGGCCGATCAAAAGAGACCCAGTACTTC | CASSTVGRSKETQYF
TRBJ2-1 | NA | TRBV5-1 | many | TGCGCCAGCAGCTTGGAGGGCCTAATGGATGAGCAGTTCTTC | CASSLEGLMDEQFF
TRBJ2-7 | NA | TRBV5-1 | NA | TGCGCCAGCAGCTTCGGCTCACCCTACGAGCAGTACTTC | CASSFGSPYEQYF
TRBJ2-3 | NA | TRBV5-1 | few | TGCGCCAGCAATACGGGATACGATACGCAGTATTTT | CASNTGYDTQYF
TRBJ2-3 | NA | TRBV3-1 | NA | TGTGCCAGCAGCCAAGCGGGGGTCAATACGCAGTATTTT | CASSQAGVNTQYF
TRBJ2-5 | TRBD2 | TRBV7-2 | NA | TGTGCCAGCAGCCGAGGGACTAGTCGGTCGGAGACCCAGTACTTC | CASSRGTSRSETQYF
TRBJ1-3 | NA | TRBV6-6 | medium-sized | TGTGCCAGCACCCCCAGGGACTCTGGAAACACCATATATTTT | CASTPRDSGNTIYF
TRBJ2-1 | NA | TRBV5-1 | NA | TGCGCCAGCAGGCAAGGGGTGTCCTACAATGAGCAGTTCTTC | CASRQGVSYNEQFF
TRBJ2-5 | NA | TRBV4-1 | many | TGCGCCAGCAGCCAATTGAGGGGGGAGACCCAGTACTTC | CASSQLRGETQYF
TRBJ2-7 | NA | TRBV20-1 | few | TGCAGTGCTAGTACCGGGGGCGGGGACGAGCAGTACTTC | CSASTGGGDEQYF
TRBJ2-1 | NA | TRBV5-1 | NA | TGCGCCAGCAGCTTGTCGCAAGGCAATGAGAAGTTCTTC | CASSLSQGNEKFF
TRBJ2-1 | NA | TRBV20-1 | many | TGCAGTGCTAGCGGGAGCTCCTACAATGAGCAGTTCTTC | CSASGSSYNEQFF
TRBJ2-2 | NA | TRBV5-1 | NA | TGCGCCAGCAGCGACCGGACCAAACGGGACACCGGGGAGCTGTTTTTT | CASSDRTKRDTGELFF
TRBJ2-7 | TRBD2 | TRBV5-6 | NA | TGTGCCAGCAGGGAGGGACTAGCGGGCTCCTACGATCAGTACTTC | CASREGLAGSYDQYF
TRBJ1-4 | TRBD1 | TRBV5-1 | NA | TGCGCCAGCAGCAGGGAACCGGGACAGGGGAATGAAAAACTGTTTTTT | CASSREPGQGNEKLFF
TRBJ2-7 | NA | TRBV25-1 | many | TGTGCCAGCAGTTGGGGGAAGGCCGAGCAGTACTTC | CASSWGKAEQYF
TRBJ2-4 | NA | TRBV5-1 | few | TGCGCCAGCAGCTTGAGGGGGGCTCAAGGGGACATTCAGTACTTC | CASSLRGAQGDIQYF
TRBJ2-1 | NA | TRBV5-1 | many | TGCGCCAGCAGCTTGCAGGTTAACAATGAGCAGTTCTTC | CASSLQVNNEQFF
TRBJ2-3 | NA | TRBV20-1 | few | TGCAGTGCTAGAGATCCAGGGGACCCAGCCACAGATACGCAGTATTTT | CSARDPGDPATDTQYF
TRBJ2-2 | TRBD2 | TRBV27 | NA | TGTGCCAGCAGTGGACTAGCGACCGGGGAGCTGTTTTTT | CASSGLATGELFF
TRBJ2-7 | TRBD1 | TRBV12-3/TRBV12-4 | many | TGTGCCAGCAGTTCCGATAACCGGACAGGGATTAACGAGCAGTACTTC | CASSSDNRTGINEQYF
TRBJ1-1 | NA | TRBV5-7 | NA | TGTGCCAGCAGCTTGGACAGGTCCCGAACTTTCACTGAAGCTTTCTTT | CASSLDRSRTFTEAFF
TRBJ1-1 | NA | TRBV20-1 | many | TGCAGTGCTAGCCCATCGGGAAGGAGGGCTTTCTTT | CSASPSGRRAFF
TRBJ2-3 | TRBD2 | TRBV20-1 | NA | TGCAGTGCTAGGTCTAGCGGGAGGGGAGGAGGAGTGGATACGCAGTATTTT | CSARSSGRGGGVDTQYF
TRBJ2-1 | TRBD2 | TRBV10-3 | many | TGTGCCATCAGCCCTCTGGGACTAGCGGACAATGAGCAGTTCTTC | CAISPLGLADNEQFF
TRBJ1-2 | NA | TRBV6-1 | few | TGTGCCAGCAGGAAGGGGGTAGTTAATGGCTACACCTTC | CASRKGVVNGYTF
TRBJ2-2 | TRBD1 | TRBV6-1 | NA | TGTACCAGCAGTCCCGGGACAGGGGGAATCGGGGAGCTGTTTTTT | CTSSPGTGGIGELFF
TRBJ2-2 | NA | TRBV27 | NA | TGTGCCAGCAGCACTATAGGCACCGGGGAGCTGTTTTTT | CASSTIGTGELFF
TRBJ1-5 | NA | TRBV7-2 | few | TGTGCCAGCAGCTTAGAACAGGGTCAGCCCCAGCATTTT | CASSLEQGQPQHF
TRBJ2-2 | NA | TRBV5-1 | NA | TGCGCCAGCAGCTTCCAAGGGAGTCGGAACACCGGGGAGCTGTTTTTT | CASSFQGSRNTGELFF
TRBJ2-3 | TRBD2 | TRBV4-3 | NA | TGCGCCAGCAGCCAAGAAACAGGACTAGCGGGAGGAGATACGCAGTATTTT | CASSQETGLAGGDTQYF
TRBJ2-1 | TRBD2 | TRBV20-1 | many | TGCAGTGCTTATACTCTAGCGGGAGTAGAGGATGAGCAGTTCTTC | CSAYTLAGVEDEQFF
TRBJ2-3 | NA | TRBV7-7 | NA | TGTGCCAGCAGCTTGGAAGGTACAGGCACAGATACGCAGTATTTT | CASSLEGTGTDTQYF
TRBJ1-2 | TRBD1 | TRBV9 | many | TGTGCCAGCAGCCCGTGGGACAGGGGTGATGGTGGCTACACCTTC | CASSPWDRGDGGYTF
TRBJ2-2 | NA | TRBV5-1 | few | TGCGCCAGCAGCTTATCTGCGAACACCGGGGAGCTGTTTTTT | CASSLSANTGELFF
TRBJ2-7 | NA | TRBV6-2/TRBV6-3 | many | TGTGCCAGTACTAGCAGCAGCTCCTACGAGCAGTACTTC | CASTSSSSYEQYF
TRBJ2-3 | TRBD2 | TRBV5-1 | few | TGCGCCAGCAGCTTAGGGACTAGCGGGGTAATCACAGATACGCAGTATTTT | CASSLGTSGVITDTQYF
TRBJ1-1 | TRBD1 | TRBV5-1 | NA | TGCGCCAGCAGCTTCGTAGCAGGGGGAATGAACACTGAAGCTTTCTTT | CASSFVAGGMNTEAFF
TRBJ1-5 | NA | TRBV20-1 | NA | TGCAGTGCTAGAGAGGGGAGATTTCGGGGTTATCAGCCCCAGCATTTT | CSAREGRFRGYQPQHF
TRBJ2-1 | NA | TRBV7-9 | NA | TGTGCCAGCAGCTACTCATGGGGGGCTTTTCACAATGAGCAGTTCTTC | CASSYSWGAFHNEQFF